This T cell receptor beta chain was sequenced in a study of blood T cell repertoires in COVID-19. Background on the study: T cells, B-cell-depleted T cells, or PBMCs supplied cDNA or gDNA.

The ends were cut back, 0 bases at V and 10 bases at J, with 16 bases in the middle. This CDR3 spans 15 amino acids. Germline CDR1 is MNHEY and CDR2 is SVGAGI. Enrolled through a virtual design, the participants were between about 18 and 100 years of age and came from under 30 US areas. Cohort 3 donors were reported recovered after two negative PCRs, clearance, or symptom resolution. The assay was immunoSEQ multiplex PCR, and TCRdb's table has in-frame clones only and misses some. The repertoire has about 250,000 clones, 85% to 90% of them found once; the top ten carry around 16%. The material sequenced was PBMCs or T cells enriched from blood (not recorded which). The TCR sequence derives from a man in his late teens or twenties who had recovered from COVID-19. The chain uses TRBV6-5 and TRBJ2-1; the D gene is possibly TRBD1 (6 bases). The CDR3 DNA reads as TGTGCCAGCAGTTACTCGATACCCCTCAGGGGCGAGCAGTTCTTC. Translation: CASSYSIPLRGEQFF.